This T cell receptor beta chain was sequenced in a study of T-cell memory formation after mild COVID-19. Findings and limits, study-wide: Pre-infection memory showed some responding clones, and this suggested that cross-reactive memory joined.

TCRdb recomputed calls from the 5' RACE reads with MiXCR, one row per CDR3 protein. The table lists roughly 280,000 distinct CDR3 sequences, roughly 8% of them singletons, with about 20% in the top ten. Points on this clonotype: Its antigen is undetermined.

Germline V lookup: CDR1 SGHTA, CDR2 FQGNSA. The CDR3 is made up of 15 amino acids. Trimming left V 1 base short and J 1 base short, with 8 bases between. The chain joins TRBV7-2 to TRBJ1-5; no firm D call. The receptor's source is a man younger than 30 who had mild COVID-19 (a few samples of this study predate the infection). Cell type and time point are not known. Sequencing used PBMCs or a T cell subset sorted from them (not recorded which). CDR3 bases: TGTGCCAGCAGCTTAGTGCTTGGGAGCAATCAGCCCCAGCATTTT. This sequence encodes CASSLVLGSNQPQHF.